Listed here are 26 T cell receptor beta chains from one sample, sequenced in a study of blood T cell repertoires in COVID-19. Sequenced by immunoSEQ multiplex PCR; TCRdb stores in-frame clones only, minus some. This sample has 150,000 to 200,000 clones, with about 83% found just once. The sample was peripheral blood. Receptor source: a man between 18 and 29 years old with active or convalescent COVID-19.

This clone was counted between two and nine times. The chain recombines TRBV12-3 or TRBV12-4 with TRBJ1-2, with D possibly being TRBD1 (5 bases). The CDR3 runs to 13 residues. V lost 6 bases and J 6 bases, leaving 14 bases between the germline ends. The CDR3 here is CASRPREDHGYTF. The CDR3 DNA sequence: TGTGCCAGCAGACCCAGGGAGGACCATGGCTACACCTTC.

The rearrangement uses TRBV2 and TRBJ1-2; TRBD1 might be the D (6 bases). Germline V CDR1 and CDR2: SNHLY, FYNNEI. The CDR3 loop spans 13 amino acids. V lost 8 bases and J lost 8, with 18 bases in between. Here the CDR3 DNA reads TGTGCCAGCGGGCTAACAGGGTGGAAAGGCTACACCTTC. This sequence encodes CASGLTGWKGYTF.

The DNA of the CDR3 is TGTGCCAGCAGAGTAGACAGGAACACTGAAGCTTTCTTT. Residues: CASRVDRNTEAFF. The chain couples TRBV2 to TRBJ1-1; tentative D call: TRBD1 (5 bases). CDR3 length equals 13 residues. CDR1 and CDR2 (germline): SNHLY, FYNNEI. V was clipped by 6 bases and J by 1 base, with 9 bases between them.

The CDR3 protein is CASSYLGGRGGSPLHF. DNA for the CDR3: TGTGCCAGCAGTTATCTAGGGGGCAGGGGTGGGTCACCCCTCCACTTT. The V gene is TRBV6-5, the J gene TRBJ1-6; 7 nucleotides agree with TRBD1. Trimming removed 3 bases from V and 10 bases from J; junction bases left unmatched: 12. CDR3 length: 16 amino acids. From germline, CDR1 is MNHEY and CDR2 SVGAGI.

The chain is built from TRBV19 and TRBJ2-1; TRBD2 might be the D (7 bases). V lost 3 bases, J lost 0 bases, and 9 bases lay in between. CDR1 is LNHDA and CDR2 is SQIVND in the germline V gene (reference sequence). The CDR3 runs to 15 residues. For the CDR3, the DNA is TGTGCCAGTAGTATGAGGGGGGGCTCCTACAATGAGCAGTTCTTC. It encodes CASSMRGGSYNEQFF.

Only one count was recorded for this clone. The chain carries TRBV7-9 and TRBJ2-3; TRBD2 might be the D (6 bases). V was shortened by 1 base and J by 0 bases, with 8 bases between the two germline ends. The CDR3 runs 15 residues. In germline, CDR1 is SEHNR, CDR2 FQNEAQ (reference sequence). The CDR3 DNA is TGTGCCAGCAGCTTAGGGAGCGGGAGCACAGATACGCAGTATTTT. Its translation is CASSLGSGSTDTQYF.

This chain uses TRBV5-1 with TRBJ2-3; the D gene is possibly TRBD2 (7 bases). The CDR3 contains 16 residues. V lost 4 bases, J lost 2 bases, and 17 bases lay in between. Germline V gene data show CDR1 as SGHRS and CDR2 as YFSETQ. CDR3: CASSTRTGGHTDTQYF. CDR3 DNA sequence: TGCGCCAGCAGCACCCGGACGGGGGGCCACACAGATACGCAGTATTTT.

The chain couples TRBV5-1 to TRBJ1-1; D ambiguous. Germline V gives CDR1 SGHRS, CDR2 YFSETQ. The CDR3 extends over 15 amino acids. Trimming took 2 bases from V and 0 from J, leaving 11 bases between them. The CDR3 loop is CASSFRRPMNTEAFF. Here the CDR3 DNA reads TGCGCCAGCAGCTTTAGGAGACCCATGAACACTGAAGCTTTCTTT.

The V call is TRBV11-2, the J call TRBJ1-3; D gene ambiguous. The CDR3 runs 13 residues. Germline CDR1 is SGHAT and CDR2 is FQNNGV. The V end lost 3 bases, the J end lost 0 bases, and 3 bases lay between the germline ends. DNA of the CDR3: TGTGCCAGCAGCTTCCTCTCTGGAAACACCATATATTTT. Translated: CASSFLSGNTIYF.

CDR3 amino acids: CASTRGGLNTEAFF. The DNA for the CDR3 is TGTGCCAGCACCCGGGGGGGTTTGAACACTGAAGCTTTCTTT. V is TRBV7-6 and J is TRBJ1-1, with D possibly matching TRBD1 (5 bases). Germline loops: CDR1 SGHVS, CDR2 FNYEAQ. The length of the CDR3 is 14 residues. Trimming took 7 bases from V and 0 from J, leaving 12 bases between them.

V is TRBV28 and J is TRBJ2-2; D is perhaps TRBD2 (6 bases). Trimming stripped 5 bases from V and 0 bases from J, with 13 bases between. Looked up from germline, CDR1 is MDHEN and CDR2 is SYDVKM. CDR3 length: 16 amino acids. For the CDR3, the DNA is TGTGCCAGCAGTCTCCCGGGACTCCCGAACACCGGGGAGCTGTTTTTT. Translating it yields CASSLPGLPNTGELFF. The whole variable domain, filled in from reference TRBV28 and TRBJ2-2, reads DVKVTQSSRYLVKRTGEKVFLECVQDMDHENMFWYRQDPGLGLRLIYFSYDVKMKEKGDIPEGYSVSREKKERFSLILESASTNQTSMYLCASSLPGLPNTGELFFGEGSRLTVL.

The CDR3 reads CASSMKKTGIQYF. The CDR3 DNA reads TGTGCCAGTAGTATGAAAAAAACCGGGATCCAGTACTTC. The V call is TRBV19, the J call TRBJ2-5, with a possible D match to TRBD2 (5 bases). Germline V CDR1 and CDR2: LNHDA, SQIVND (reference sequence). The CDR3 totals 13 residues. The V and J ends lost 3 bases and 10 bases respectively, with 15 bases between them.

The V gene is TRBV5-5, the J gene TRBJ1-4; TRBD1 might be the D (6 bases). V was trimmed by 4 bases and J by 5 bases, leaving 15 bases between them. The CDR3 length is 15 residues. Germline CDR1 SGHKS, CDR2 YYEKEE (reference sequence). CDR3 amino acids: CASSTPGQNNEKLFF. As DNA, the CDR3 is TGTGCCAGCAGCACTCCGGGACAAAACAATGAAAAACTGTTTTTT.

This clone was seen a single time. The genes are TRBV20-1 and TRBJ2-3, with TRBD2 matching over 9 bases. CDR1 is DFQATT, CDR2 SNEGSKA, per germline (reference sequence). The CDR3 length is 15 residues. Germline trimming cut 3 bases from V and 1 base from J; bases unmatched to any gene: 5. The CDR3 DNA follows: TGCAGTGCTAGTGATAGCGGGGGTGGCACAGATACGCAGTATTTT. Its translation: CSASDSGGGTDTQYF.

V gene TRBV28 combines with J gene TRBJ1-1, with 8 bases matching TRBD1. This CDR3 contains 13 residues. Germline values: CDR1 MDHEN, CDR2 SYDVKM. V shed 6 bases, J shed 7 bases, and the junction held 7 bases outside the gene matches. CDR3 amino acids: CASRTGEMVEAFF. Written as DNA, the CDR3 is TGTGCCAGCAGGACAGGGGAAATGGTTGAAGCTTTCTTT. The full variable domain, completed using reference TRBV28 and TRBJ1-1, is DVKVTQSSRYLVKRTGEKVFLECVQDMDHENMFWYRQDPGLGLRLIYFSYDVKMKEKGDIPEGYSVSREKKERFSLILESASTNQTSMYLCASRTGEMVEAFFGQGTRLTVV.

The J gene is TRBJ1-4, the V gene TRBV7-2; 7 bases align to TRBD1. J lost 8 bases, V lost 6 bases, and 18 bases had no gene match. The CDR3 sequence is 17 residues long. The germline CDR1 and CDR2 sequences are SGHTA and FQGNSA. This chain's CDR3 is CASSSPRASGGQEKLFF. The DNA for the CDR3 is TGTGCCAGCAGTAGTCCCCGAGCTTCAGGGGGTCAAGAAAAACTGTTTTTT.

This chain uses TRBV29-1 with TRBJ1-2; D uncertain. Germline V gene sequence: CDR1 SQVTM, CDR2 ANQGSEA. With 2 bases removed from V and 5 bases from J, the gap between germline ends came to 12 bases. The CDR3 covers 13 residues. The DNA of the CDR3 is TGCAGCGTTGAACCCGGGAATGGTTATGGCTACACCTTC. Translated, it gives CSVEPGNGYGYTF.

V and J are TRBV2 and TRBJ2-1, with a tentative D call TRBD2 (6 bases). The CDR3 spans 14 residues. The germline V gene has CDR1 SNHLY and CDR2 FYNNEI. Trimming removed 2 bases at V and 15 bases at J, with 20 bases between. The DNA for the CDR3 is TGTGCCAGCAGTGAAAACGGCGGACTACAATCTCCGTTCTTC. It yields the protein CASSENGGLQSPFF.

V and J are TRBV7-2 and TRBJ2-7; 9 bases align to TRBD1. The germline CDR1 and CDR2 sequences are SGHTA and FQGNSA. The V gene end was trimmed by 1 base and the J gene end by 6 bases; junction bases not matched to a gene: 7. This CDR3 has 15 residues. DNA of the CDR3: TGTGCCAGCAGCTTAGACCCCGGACAGGGGCGCGAGCAGTACTTC. Translation: CASSLDPGQGREQYF.

The chain is built from TRBV5-1 and TRBJ2-1, with a tentative D call TRBD2 (6 bases). The CDR3 loop spans 15 amino acids. The germline V and J ends were trimmed by 0 bases and 4 bases, with 11 bases remaining between them. The V gene's germline CDR1 is SGHRS and CDR2 YFSETQ. The CDR3 nucleotides are TGCGCCAGCAGCTTGGGAGCGGGTCGATACAATGAGCAGTTCTTC. It specifies CASSLGAGRYNEQFF.

This chain joins TRBV20-1 and TRBJ1-5; D is unresolved. CDR3 length: 11 residues. The germline V gene has CDR1 DFQATT and CDR2 SNEGSKA (reference sequence). Trimming shortened V by 6 bases and J by 3 bases, and 6 bases separated the two germline ends. The CDR3 bases are TGCAGTGCCGGAGACAATCAGCCCCAGCATTTT. Protein: CSAGDNQPQHF.

The J gene is TRBJ2-3, the V gene TRBV11-2, with D possibly being TRBD2 (6 bases). Per the germline V gene, CDR1 is SGHAT and CDR2 is FQNNGV. The CDR3 is made up of 13 amino acids. Trimming removed 10 bases at V and 4 bases at J, with 15 bases between. The DNA for the CDR3 is TGTGCCACTGGGGCTAGCGTCCCAGATACGCAGTATTTT. This gives the protein CATGASVPDTQYF.

The rearrangement uses TRBV6-5 and TRBJ1-2; D is ambiguous. The CDR3 extends over 15 amino acids. Germline CDR1 is MNHEY and CDR2 is SVGAGI. Trimming took 0 bases from V and 3 from J, leaving 11 bases between them. CDR3 protein: CASSYSSGEDYGYTF. CDR3 nucleotides: TGTGCCAGCAGTTACTCGAGTGGGGAGGACTATGGCTACACCTTC.

The gene calls are TRBV27 and TRBJ2-4, with 10 positions matching TRBD2. CDR1 is MNHEY, CDR2 SMNVEV, per germline (reference sequence). The V segment lost 3 bases and the J segment 8 bases; nucleotides outside the gene matches: 10. This CDR3 spans 16 amino acids. CDR3 sequence (DNA): TGTGCCAGCAGTTTTCTAGCGGGAGCTTCAGGGGACATTCAGTACTTC. Translated: CASSFLAGASGDIQYF.

V is TRBV5-4 and J is TRBJ1-2; the D is unclear. Germline CDR1 is SGHNT and CDR2 is YYREEE (reference sequence). The CDR3 has 13 amino acids. V was cut by 4 bases and J by 5 bases, with 12 bases left in between. CDR3 sequence reads: CASSTALSYGYTF. As DNA, the CDR3 is TGTGCCAGCAGCACCGCACTCTCGTATGGCTACACCTTC.

The chain carries TRBV5-1 and TRBJ2-7, with D unclear. The V and J ends lost 2 bases and 3 bases respectively, with 6 bases between them. Germline V gene data show CDR1 as SGHRS and CDR2 as YFSETQ. The CDR3 contains 12 residues. CDR3 bases: TGCGCCAGCAGCTTCTCTCTCTACGAGCAGTACTTC. Protein product: CASSFSLYEQYF.